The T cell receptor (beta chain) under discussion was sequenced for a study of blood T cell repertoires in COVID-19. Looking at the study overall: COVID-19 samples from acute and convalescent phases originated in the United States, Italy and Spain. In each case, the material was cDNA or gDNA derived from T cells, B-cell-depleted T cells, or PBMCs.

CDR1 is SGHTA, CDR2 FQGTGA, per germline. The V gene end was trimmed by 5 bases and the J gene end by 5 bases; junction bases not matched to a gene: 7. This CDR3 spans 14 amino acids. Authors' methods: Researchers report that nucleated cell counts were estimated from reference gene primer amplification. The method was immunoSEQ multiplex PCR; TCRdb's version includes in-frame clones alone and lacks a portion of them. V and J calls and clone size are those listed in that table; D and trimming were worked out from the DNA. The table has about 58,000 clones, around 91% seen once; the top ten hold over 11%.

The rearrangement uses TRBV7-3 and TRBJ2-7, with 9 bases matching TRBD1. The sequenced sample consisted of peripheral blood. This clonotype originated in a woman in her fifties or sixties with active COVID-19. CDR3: CASSPGTGSHEQYF. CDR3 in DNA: TGTGCCAGCAGCCCCGGGACAGGGTCCCACGAGCAGTACTTC.